The sequence of this T cell receptor beta chain was determined in a study of radiotherapy plus CTLA-4 blockade in lung cancer. CDR3 length: 15 amino acids. CDR1 is MDHEN and CDR2 is SYDVKM in the germline V gene. The ends were cut back, 4 bases at V and 6 bases at J, with 18 bases in the middle. TCRdb's copy holds only in-frame clones and misses some; the assay was immunoSEQ multiplex PCR. The table includes roughly 76,000 clones, roughly 74% detected once. This chain connects TRBV28 to TRBJ1-2, with D maybe TRBD1 (5 bases). The sample in question was peripheral blood, obtained from a patient treated with radiotherapy plus ipilimumab. This clonotype originated in a human donor with non-small cell lung cancer whose response to radiotherapy plus ipilimumab could not be evaluated. In DNA form, the CDR3 reads TGTGCCAGCAGTTCCCTAGGCAGGGAAGGTCATGGCTACACCTTC. It specifies CASSSLGREGHGYTF.